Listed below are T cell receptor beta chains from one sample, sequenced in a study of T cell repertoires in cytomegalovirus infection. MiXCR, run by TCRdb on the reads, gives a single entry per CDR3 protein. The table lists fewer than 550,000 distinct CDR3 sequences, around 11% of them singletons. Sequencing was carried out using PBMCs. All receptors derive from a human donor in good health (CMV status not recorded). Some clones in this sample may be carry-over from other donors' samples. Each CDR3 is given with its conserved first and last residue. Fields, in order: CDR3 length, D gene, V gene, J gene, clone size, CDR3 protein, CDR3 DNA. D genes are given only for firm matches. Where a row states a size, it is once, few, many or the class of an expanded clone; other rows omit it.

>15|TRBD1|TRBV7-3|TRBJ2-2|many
CASSSGTGNPGELFF
TGTGCCAGCAGCTCCGGGACAGGGAATCCCGGGGAGCTGTTTTTT
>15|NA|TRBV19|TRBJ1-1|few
CASTPRGARNTEAFF
TGTGCCAGTACCCCCCGGGGGGCCAGGAACACTGAAGCTTTCTTT
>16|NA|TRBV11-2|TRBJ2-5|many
CASSLDPDPPSETQYF
TGTGCCAGCAGCTTAGATCCGGACCCGCCGAGTGAGACCCAGTACTTC
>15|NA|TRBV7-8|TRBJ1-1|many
CASSLRGVGNTEAFF
TGTGCCAGCAGCCTACGGGGGGTTGGGAACACTGAAGCTTTCTTT
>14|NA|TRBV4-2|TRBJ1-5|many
CASSRRGGNQPQHF
TGTGCCAGCAGCCGCAGGGGAGGGAATCAGCCCCAGCATTTT
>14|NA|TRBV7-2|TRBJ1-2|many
CASSLSWGGYGYTF
TGTGCCAGCAGCTTAAGCTGGGGAGGGTATGGCTACACCTTC
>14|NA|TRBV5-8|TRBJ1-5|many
CASSHRDPNQPQHF
TGTGCCAGCAGCCACCGGGACCCAAATCAGCCCCAGCATTTT
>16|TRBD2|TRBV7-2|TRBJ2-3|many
CASSWEREGLTDTQYF
TGTGCCAGCAGCTGGGAGCGGGAGGGCCTAACAGATACGCAGTATTTT
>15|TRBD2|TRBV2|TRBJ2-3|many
CASSDLKRGGDTQYF
TGTGCCAGCAGTGATCTTAAGCGGGGGGGAGATACGCAGTATTTT
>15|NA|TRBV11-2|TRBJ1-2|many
CASRTFPGARKGYTF
TGTGCCAGCAGGACATTTCCCGGGGCGCGAAAAGGCTACACCTTC
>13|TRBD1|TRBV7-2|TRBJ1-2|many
CASSSDRVGGYTF
TGTGCCAGCAGCTCGGACAGGGTCGGTGGCTACACCTTC
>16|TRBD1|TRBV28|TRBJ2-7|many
CASSIIGTGASYEQYF
TGTGCCAGCAGTATAATAGGGACAGGGGCCTCCTACGAGCAGTACTTC
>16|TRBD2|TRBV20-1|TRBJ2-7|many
CSASPGTSGSTYEQYF
TGCAGTGCTAGTCCCGGGACTAGCGGGAGTACCTACGAGCAGTACTTC
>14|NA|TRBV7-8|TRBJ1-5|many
CASSLARENQPQHF
TGTGCCAGCAGCTTAGCCAGGGAGAATCAGCCCCAGCATTTT
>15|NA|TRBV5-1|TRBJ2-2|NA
CASRGTREWSGELFF
TGCGCCAGCAGGGGGACCCGGGAGTGGTCCGGGGAGCTGTTTTTT
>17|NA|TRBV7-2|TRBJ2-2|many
CASSFGPIAANTGELFF
TGTGCCAGCAGCTTCGGGCCCATCGCGGCGAACACCGGGGAGCTGTTTTTT
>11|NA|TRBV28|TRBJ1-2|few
CATGQPYGYTF
TGTGCCACCGGACAGCCTTATGGCTACACCTTC
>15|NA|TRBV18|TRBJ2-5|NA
CASSPVGPDRETQYF
TGTGCCAGCTCACCAGTCGGGCCCGATAGGGAGACCCAGTACTTC
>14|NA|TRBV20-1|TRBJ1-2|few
CSASPVGHNYGYTF
TGCAGTGCATCCCCGGTGGGCCATAACTATGGCTACACCTTC
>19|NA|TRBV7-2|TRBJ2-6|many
CASSLIPYRISSGANVLTF
TGTGCCAGCAGCTTAATTCCCTATAGGATATCCTCTGGGGCCAACGTCCTGACTTTC
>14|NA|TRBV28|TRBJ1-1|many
CASRQLQGNTEAFF
TGTGCCAGCAGACAACTACAGGGGAACACTGAAGCTTTCTTT
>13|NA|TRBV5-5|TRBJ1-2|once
CASSLIPAYGYTF
TGTGCCAGCAGCTTGATCCCCGCCTATGGCTACACCTTC
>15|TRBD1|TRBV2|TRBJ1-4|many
CASSEPGQSNEKLFF
TGTGCCAGCAGTGAACCGGGACAGAGTAATGAAAAACTGTTTTTT
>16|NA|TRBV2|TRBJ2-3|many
CASSPEGVIAGDTQYF
TGTGCCAGCAGTCCGGAGGGGGTGATAGCGGGAGATACGCAGTATTTT
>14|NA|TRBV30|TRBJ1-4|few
CAWSVYGPSGKLFF
TGTGCCTGGAGTGTATACGGGCCCTCGGGAAAACTGTTTTTT
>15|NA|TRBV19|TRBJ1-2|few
CASREKRFGNYGYTF
TGTGCCAGTAGGGAGAAGCGGTTTGGGAACTATGGCTACACCTTC
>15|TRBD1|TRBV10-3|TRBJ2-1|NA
CAISFGDRGSNEQFF
TGTGCCATCAGTTTCGGGGACAGGGGATCCAATGAGCAGTTCTTC
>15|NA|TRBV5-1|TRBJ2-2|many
CASSGASRKTGELFF
TGCGCCAGCAGCGGGGCCTCCCGGAAAACCGGGGAGCTGTTTTTT
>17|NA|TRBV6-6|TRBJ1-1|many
CASALFFSGSANTEAFF
TGTGCCAGCGCCCTCTTTTTTTCGGGTTCGGCGAACACTGAAGCTTTCTTT